This TCR beta chain was recorded in a study of blood T cell repertoires in COVID-19. Study at large: Acute and convalescent COVID-19 samples came from the United States, Italy and Spain. T cells, B-cell-depleted T cells, or PBMCs provided the cDNA or gDNA that served as material.

This clone has just a few counts. Original handling: How many nucleated cells were present was estimated from reference gene primer amplification. The protocol was immunoSEQ multiplex PCR, while the TCRdb copy is restricted to in-frame clones and leaves out a portion. D and trimming were read from the DNA, whereas the V and J calls and clone size are those reported in that table. The sample carries approximately 230,000 clones, roughly 80% recorded once. The sequencing input was peripheral blood. The sequence was collected from a man older than 75 with acute or convalescent COVID-19.

The DNA for the CDR3 is TGTGCCAGCAGCCCGAATACAGGAGTGAACACTGAAGCTTTCTTT. It is translated as CASSPNTGVNTEAFF. The V and J genes are TRBV7-9 and TRBJ1-1, with a tentative D call TRBD1 (5 bases). The germline gives CDR1 SEHNR, CDR2 FQNEAQ (reference sequence). V was clipped by 5 bases and J by 0 bases, with 13 bases between them. The CDR3 totals 15 residues.